This T cell receptor (beta chain) was captured by sequencing in a study of cytomegalovirus exposure and HLA in healthy donors. Whole-study context: Caucasian-associated ancestry cluster membership applied to about four fifths of several hundred genotyped donors.

Donors consisted of healthy bone marrow donors. With 60 Vbeta and 13 Jbeta primers, the PCR was carried out. This table comes from immunoSEQ multiplex PCR, and its TCRdb copy is limited to in-frame clones, with some not included. In the table there are 100,000 to 150,000 clones, around 70% of which are singletons. V trimming: 2 bases; J trimming: 5 bases; junction bases outside the gene matches: 8. The CDR3 is made up of 15 amino acids. In germline, CDR1 is SQVTM, CDR2 ANQGSEA. The chain links TRBV29-1 to TRBJ1-3, with TRBD1 identical over 8 bases. Sequenced input: PBMCs. The receptor was isolated from a woman aged 55 to 70 in good health and CMV-seropositive. The CDR3 DNA follows: TGCAGCGTTGAAATGCCAGGGGGCCGTAGAAACACCATATATTTT. It yields the protein CSVEMPGGRRNTIYF.